There are many counts of the clone carrying this TCR beta chain. The target antigen is unknown. This sample is part of a study of T cell repertoires in cytomegalovirus infection. Germline V lookup: CDR1 DFQATT, CDR2 SNEGSKA (reference sequence). Between the trimmed V and J ends, which lost 0 bases and 5 bases, there was a span of 8 bases. This CDR3 contains 14 residues. The study's findings and limits: There were HLA-C-restricted CMV-specific TCR beta clonotypes dominating the ex vivo response.

TCRdb fed the reads into MiXCR, producing one record per CDR3 protein. Counted here are 300,000 or so distinct CDR3 sequences, around 10% occurring once; the ten biggest clones make up around 2.6%. The sequenced material came from PBMCs. The J gene is TRBJ1-6, the V gene TRBV20-1, with no clear D. This sequence originates from a human donor in good health (CMV status not recorded). Some clones in this sample may be carry-over from other donors' samples. Here the CDR3 DNA reads TGCAGTGCTAGAGAGACACCTAATAATTCACCCCTCCACTTT. It translates to CSARETPNNSPLHF.